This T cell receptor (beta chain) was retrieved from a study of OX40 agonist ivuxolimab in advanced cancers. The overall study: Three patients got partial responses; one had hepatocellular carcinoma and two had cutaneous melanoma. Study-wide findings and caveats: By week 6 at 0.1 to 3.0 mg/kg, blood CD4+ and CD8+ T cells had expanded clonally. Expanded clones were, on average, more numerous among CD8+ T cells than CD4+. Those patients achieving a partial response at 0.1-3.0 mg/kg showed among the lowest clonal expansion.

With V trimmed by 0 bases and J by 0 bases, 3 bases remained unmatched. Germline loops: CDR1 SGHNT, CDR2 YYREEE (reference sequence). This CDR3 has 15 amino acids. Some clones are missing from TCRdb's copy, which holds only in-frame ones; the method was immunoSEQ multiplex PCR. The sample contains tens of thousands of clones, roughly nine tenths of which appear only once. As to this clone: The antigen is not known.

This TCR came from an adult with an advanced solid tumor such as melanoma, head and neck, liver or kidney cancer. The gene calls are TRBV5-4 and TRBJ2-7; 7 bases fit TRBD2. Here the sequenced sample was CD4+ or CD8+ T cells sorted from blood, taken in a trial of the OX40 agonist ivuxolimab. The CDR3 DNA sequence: TGTGCCAGCAGCTTGGACGGGAGGAGCTCCTACGAGCAGTACTTC. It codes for CASSLDGRSSYEQYF.